This T cell receptor beta chain was found in a study of blood T cell repertoires in COVID-19. The table came from immunoSEQ multiplex PCR; TCRdb's copy has only in-frame clones and leaves some out. The sample includes some 490,000 clones, about 85% of them seen just once. This TCR was recovered from a woman aged 55-75 years who had recovered from COVID-19. The sequenced material came from PBMCs or T cells enriched from blood (not recorded which).

The CDR3, as DNA: TGTGCCAGCAGCCATGAACCGGGGGTCCACGAGCAGTACGTC. Encoded protein: CASSHEPGVHEQYV. The gene calls are TRBV7-8 and TRBJ2-7; a possible D gene is TRBD2 (6 bases). This CDR3 comprises 14 residues. Trimming stripped 5 bases from V and 5 bases from J, with 16 bases between. Germline CDR1 and CDR2: SGHVS and FQNEAQ.